The 13 T cell receptor beta chains presented below share a single source sample, sequenced in a study of OX40 agonist ivuxolimab in advanced cancers. TCRdb's table, derived via immunoSEQ multiplex PCR, lists solely in-frame clones and lacks some. The sample carries 60,000 to 85,000 clones, roughly 81% recorded once. The input for sequencing was CD4+ or CD8+ T cells sorted from blood, taken in a trial of the OX40 agonist ivuxolimab. Receptors originate from an adult with an advanced solid tumor such as melanoma, head and neck, liver or kidney cancer.

The rearrangement links TRBV18 to TRBJ1-4; 7 positions match TRBD1. The CDR3 contains 15 residues. Germline V gives CDR1 KGHSH, CDR2 LQKENI. Losses at the gene ends were 6 bases for V and 5 bases for J; bases not matched to a gene: 9. CDR3 in DNA: TGTGCCAGCTCGTCAAGAGGGGGCCTAAATGAAAAACTGTTTTTT. Translation: CASSSRGGLNEKLFF.

This clone has a single count. V gene TRBV7-2 combines with J gene TRBJ1-5; D remains unclear. Trimming took 5 bases from V and 4 from J, leaving 15 bases between them. The CDR3 consists of 15 residues. Germline V lookup: CDR1 SGHTA, CDR2 FQGNSA. CDR3 protein: CASSLNPLGNQPQHF. The CDR3 region has the DNA TGTGCCAGCAGCCTTAACCCCCTCGGAAATCAGCCCCAGCATTTT.

The rearrangement links TRBV4-2 to TRBJ2-2; D may be TRBD1 or TRBD2 (5 bases each). Germline V gene data show CDR1 as LGHNA and CDR2 as YNFKEQ. The CDR3 loop spans 18 amino acids. The V gene lost 0 bases and the J gene lost 7 bases, with 21 bases spanning the gap. The CDR3 spells CASSQDLVAGSFGGELFF. CDR3 nucleotides: TGTGCCAGCAGCCAAGATCTTGTGGCAGGGAGTTTTGGCGGGGAGCTGTTTTTT.

This clone was seen only a few times. V usage is TRBV19 and J usage is TRBJ2-7; D possibly corresponds to TRBD1 (6 bases). CDR1 and CDR2 from the germline V gene are LNHDA and SQIVND (reference sequence). The CDR3 covers 14 residues. V was trimmed by 5 bases and J by 6 bases, leaving 17 bases between them. The CDR3 DNA follows: TGTGCCAGTAGTTTTTCGACAGGTGGTTCCGAGCAGTACTTC. Its translation is CASSFSTGGSEQYF.

This chain links TRBV7-3 with TRBJ2-3; 8 nucleotides align to TRBD2. CDR3 length equals 16 residues. Germline trimming cut 5 bases from V and 8 bases from J; bases unmatched to any gene: 15. CDR1 and CDR2 (germline): SGHTA, FQGTGA. The CDR3 protein is CASSLTSDSPAVTQYF. For the CDR3, the DNA is TGTGCCAGCAGCCTGACTAGCGACTCCCCGGCGGTTACGCAGTATTTT. The whole variable domain, remainder taken from reference TRBV7-3 and TRBJ2-3, is GAGVSQTPSNKVTEKGKYVELRCDPISGHTALYWYRQSLGQGPEFLIYFQGTGAADDSGLPNDRFFAVRPEGSVSTLKIQRTERGDSAVYLCASSLTSDSPAVTQYFGPGTRLTVL.

CDR3 in amino acids: CASSSGQLFSYNEQFF. Written as DNA, the CDR3 is TGTGCCAGCAGCTCCGGACAGTTGTTTTCCTACAATGAGCAGTTCTTC. The V call is TRBV11-3, the J call TRBJ2-1; TRBD1 might be the D (6 bases). CDR1 is SGHNT, CDR2 YENEEA, per germline. The CDR3 spans 16 residues. The V and J ends lost 4 bases and 1 base respectively, with 14 bases between them.

The chain links TRBV5-1 to TRBJ2-4, with TRBD1 as a possible D gene (5 bases). Trimming shortened V by 4 bases and J by 8 bases, and 16 bases separated the two germline ends. This CDR3 is built from 14 residues. CDR1 and CDR2 (germline): SGHRS, YFSETQ. The CDR3 loop reads CASSRDSSADIQYF. The CDR3 nucleotides are TGCGCCAGCAGCCGCGACAGTTCAGCAGACATTCAGTACTTC.

V gene TRBV6-1 combines with J gene TRBJ1-2; D ambiguous. Germline loops: CDR1 MNHNS, CDR2 SASEGT. This CDR3 has 12 amino acids. With 4 bases removed from V and 8 bases from J, the gap between germline ends came to 11 bases. CDR3 residues: CASSVKGWGYTF. The CDR3 DNA sequence: TGTGCCAGCAGTGTAAAGGGCTGGGGCTACACCTTC.

The V call is TRBV6-1, the J call TRBJ1-4, with D hard to call. This CDR3 is built from 14 residues. The germline CDR1 and CDR2 sequences are MNHNS and SASEGT. Trimming left V 5 bases short and J 7 bases short, with 14 bases between. The CDR3 nucleotides are TGTGCCAGCAGTTGGACGAGAGGAGGTGAAAAACTGTTTTTT. Translating gives CASSWTRGGEKLFF.

This clone appeared a few times. The chain is built from TRBV6-1 and TRBJ1-5; D unresolved. CDR3 length: 14 amino acids. Germline V lookup: CDR1 MNHNS, CDR2 SASEGT. Trimming shortened V by 2 bases and J by 3 bases, and 8 bases separated the two germline ends. CDR3 region: CASSESTTNQPQHF. The CDR3 DNA is TGTGCCAGCAGTGAATCGACTACCAATCAGCCCCAGCATTTT.

This clone was picked up one time. The chain carries TRBV30 and TRBJ1-5; D is unresolved. Germline values: CDR1 GTSNPN, CDR2 SVGIG (reference sequence). CDR3 length: 14 residues. Trimming took off 3 bases at V and 3 bases at J, with 12 bases between the two ends. CDR3 in amino acids: CAWSPGQSNQPQHF. The CDR3 DNA is TGTGCCTGGAGCCCCGGGCAGTCCAATCAGCCCCAGCATTTT.

The chain couples TRBV19 to TRBJ2-1, with D possibly matching TRBD1 (6 bases). The germline V gene has CDR1 LNHDA and CDR2 SQIVND (reference sequence). The CDR3 covers 12 residues. V was trimmed by 5 bases and J by 14 bases, leaving 16 bases between them. The CDR3 loop reads CASSPDSHKEFF. The CDR3, as DNA: TGTGCCAGTAGTCCGGACAGTCATAAGGAGTTCTTC.

The V and J genes are TRBV7-2 and TRBJ1-6; the D is unclear. CDR3 length equals 13 residues. Trimming removed 2 bases at V and 8 bases at J, with 7 bases between. Germline assignment: CDR1 SGHTA and CDR2 FQGNSA. The CDR3 DNA reads TGTGCCAGCAGCTTAAGCCACGATTCACCCCTCCACTTT. Translating it yields CASSLSHDSPLHF.